Listed here is a single T cell receptor beta chain. The antigen is unknown. This sample was included in a study of T-cell memory formation after mild COVID-19. The CDR3 spans 15 residues. The junction had 4 bases not matched to a gene; V was cut back by 4 bases and J by 3 bases. The germline V gene encodes CDR1 SGHRS and CDR2 YFSETQ. TCRdb re-called the 5' RACE reads with MiXCR, one entry per CDR3 protein. There are about 360,000 distinct CDR3 sequences in the sample; approximately 14% occur only once, and around 22% lies in the top ten. Study-wide findings and caveats: Some clones that responded were present in memory (sampled pre-infection), which suggests cross-reactive memory joined.

The sequenced material came from PBMCs or a T cell subset sorted from them (not recorded which). The clonotype was recovered from a man between 18 and 35 years old who had mild COVID-19 (a few samples of this study predate the infection). Cell type and time point are not known. The rearrangement uses TRBV5-1 and TRBJ2-2; 9 bases line up with TRBD2. CDR3 in amino acids: CASSKGGGDTGELFF. Written as DNA, the CDR3 is TGCGCCAGCAGCAAAGGCGGGGGGGACACCGGGGAGCTGTTTTTT.